This is a list of T cell receptor beta chains from one sample in a study of T cells in localized non-small cell lung cancer. The table came from immunoSEQ multiplex PCR; TCRdb's copy has only in-frame clones and leaves some out. The sample consists of approximately 40,000 clones, around nine tenths of them appearing once. This sample comprised peripheral blood, obtained before any cancer treatment. The origin of the receptors is a man aged 18 to 49 with stage I lung adenocarcinoma. Each CDR3 is given with its conserved first and last residue. The D gene is left open where the match is weak. Clone sizes are given selectively: once, few, many, or a class where the clone is expanded.

d_call j_call clone_size v_call cdr3_aa cdr3_nt
- TRBJ1-5 few TRBV27 CASSVRAQSYSNQPQHF TGTGCCAGCAGTGTCCGGGCCCAATCTTATAGCAATCAGCCCCAGCATTTT
- TRBJ2-2 - TRBV10-1 CASSSRDKANTGELFF TGCGCCAGCAGCTCCCGGGACAAGGCGAACACCGGGGAGCTGTTTTTT
- TRBJ1-2 few TRBV12-5 CASGLDRSYLYGYTF TGTGCTAGTGGTTTGGACAGGTCCTACCTTTATGGCTACACCTTC
TRBD2 TRBJ2-3 once TRBV6-5 CASTDWGGGDTQYF TGTGCCAGCACCGATTGGGGGGGAGGGGATACGCAGTATTTT
- TRBJ2-1 - TRBV11-1 CASSPRGSSYNEQFF TGTGCCAGCAGCCCGCGGGGCAGCAGCTACAATGAGCAGTTCTTC
- TRBJ2-7 - TRBV9 CASSDEGGPGREQYF TGTGCCAGCAGCGACGAGGGGGGGCCTGGACGGGAGCAGTACTTC
- TRBJ2-2 - TRBV7-2 CASSGTGENTGELFF TGTGCCAGCAGTGGGACGGGGGAAAACACCGGGGAGCTGTTTTTT
TRBD1 TRBJ1-1 - TRBV27 CASSPIPQGATEAFF TGTGCCAGCAGTCCGATCCCACAGGGGGCCACTGAAGCTTTCTTT
- TRBJ1-5 - TRBV19 CASSITGRQPQHF TGTGCCAGTAGTATAACAGGGCGACAGCCCCAGCATTTT
TRBD1 TRBJ2-3 - TRBV5-4 CASSLGAGGGTDTQYF TGTGCCAGCAGCTTGGGGGCAGGGGGAGGCACAGATACGCAGTATTTT
- TRBJ2-3 - TRBV28 CASRLGVKGTQYF TGTGCCAGCAGGTTAGGGGTGAAGGGTACGCAGTATTTT
- TRBJ1-6 - TRBV18 CASSPGTHGVNSPLHF TGTGCCAGCTCACCGGGGACGCATGGCGTGAATTCACCCCTCCACTTT
- TRBJ2-7 - TRBV7-2 CASSLGSGVYEQYF TGTGCCAGCAGCTTAGGTTCGGGGGTCTACGAGCAGTACTTC
- TRBJ2-7 - TRBV18 CASSRDRSSYEQYF TGTGCCAGCTCGCGCGACAGATCGAGCTACGAGCAGTACTTC
- TRBJ2-5 - TRBV4-3 CASSQDTGSPKTQYF TGCGCCAGCAGCCAAGATACTGGTTCTCCCAAGACCCAGTACTTC
- TRBJ2-6 - TRBV5-1 CASSPGAGANVLTF TGCGCCAGCAGCCCAGGGGCTGGGGCCAACGTCCTGACTTTC
TRBD2 TRBJ2-3 - TRBV2 CASSKRGDSTDTQYF TGTGCCAGCAGCAAGCGGGGGGATAGCACAGATACGCAGTATTTT
- TRBJ2-7 once TRBV20-1 CSARGVYEQYF TGCAGTGCTAGAGGAGTCTACGAGCAGTACTTC
- TRBJ2-5 - TRBV10-1 CASNDGPEQETQYF TGCGCCAGCAATGACGGTCCCGAACAAGAGACCCAGTACTTC
- TRBJ1-4 once TRBV4-1 CASSQVAAGNEKLFF TGCGCCAGCAGCCAAGTGGCAGCGGGGAATGAAAAACTGTTTTTT
- TRBJ2-7 - TRBV30 CAWRGGSYEQYF TGTGCCTGGAGAGGGGGCTCCTACGAGCAGTACTTC
TRBD1 TRBJ1-5 once TRBV2 CASSDVGTGGSNQPQHF TGTGCCAGCAGTGATGTCGGGACAGGGGGTAGCAATCAGCCCCAGCATTTT
- TRBJ1-1 - TRBV18 CASSPPKGRAEAFF TGTGCCAGCTCACCACCGAAAGGGCGGGCTGAAGCTTTCTTT